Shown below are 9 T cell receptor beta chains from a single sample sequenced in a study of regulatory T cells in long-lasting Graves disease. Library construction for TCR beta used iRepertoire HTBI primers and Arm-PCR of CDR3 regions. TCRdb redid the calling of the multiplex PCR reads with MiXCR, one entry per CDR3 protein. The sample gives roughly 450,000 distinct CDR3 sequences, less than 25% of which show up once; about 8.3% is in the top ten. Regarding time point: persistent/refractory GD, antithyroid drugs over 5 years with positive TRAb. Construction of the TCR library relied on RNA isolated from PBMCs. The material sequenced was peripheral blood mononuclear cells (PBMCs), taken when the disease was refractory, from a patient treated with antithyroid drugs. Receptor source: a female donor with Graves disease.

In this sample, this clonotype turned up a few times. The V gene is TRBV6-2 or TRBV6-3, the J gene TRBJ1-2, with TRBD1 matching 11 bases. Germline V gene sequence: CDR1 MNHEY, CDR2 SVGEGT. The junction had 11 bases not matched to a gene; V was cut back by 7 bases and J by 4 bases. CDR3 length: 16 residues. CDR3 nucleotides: TGTGCCAGCATTACCGGGACAGGGGGTAATATCTATGGCTACACCTTC. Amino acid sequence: CASITGTGGNIYGYTF.

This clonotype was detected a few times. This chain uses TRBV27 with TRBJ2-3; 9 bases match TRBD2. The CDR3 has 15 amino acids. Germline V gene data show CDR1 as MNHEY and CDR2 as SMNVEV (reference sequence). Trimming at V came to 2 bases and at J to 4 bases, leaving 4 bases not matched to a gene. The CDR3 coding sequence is TGTGCCAGCAGTTTAAGTAGCGGGAGTGCAGATACGCAGTATTTT. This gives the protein CASSLSSGSADTQYF.

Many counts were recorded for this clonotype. The CDR3: CASSLTGSSYNSPLHF. CDR3 DNA sequence: TGTGCCAGCAGCTTAACAGGGAGCTCCTATAATTCACCCCTCCACTTT. J is TRBJ1-6 and V is TRBV11-2, with D tentatively TRBD1 (6 bases). Per germline, CDR1 SGHAT and CDR2 FQNNGV. V was cut by 2 bases and J by 0 bases, with 8 bases left in between. This CDR3 comprises 16 residues.

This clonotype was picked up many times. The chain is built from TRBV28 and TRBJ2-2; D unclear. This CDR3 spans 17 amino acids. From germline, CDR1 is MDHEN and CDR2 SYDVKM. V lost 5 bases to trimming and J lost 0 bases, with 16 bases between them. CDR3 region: CASSGWRNVPNTGELFF. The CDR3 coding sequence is TGTGCCAGCAGTGGATGGCGGAATGTCCCGAACACCGGGGAGCTGTTTTTT.

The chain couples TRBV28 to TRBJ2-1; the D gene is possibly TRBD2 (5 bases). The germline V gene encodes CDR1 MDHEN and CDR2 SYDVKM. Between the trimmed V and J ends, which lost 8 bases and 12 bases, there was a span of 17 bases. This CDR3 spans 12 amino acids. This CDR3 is CASGERPRLQFF. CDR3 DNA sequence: TGTGCCAGCGGGGAGCGCCCTCGGTTGCAGTTCTTC.

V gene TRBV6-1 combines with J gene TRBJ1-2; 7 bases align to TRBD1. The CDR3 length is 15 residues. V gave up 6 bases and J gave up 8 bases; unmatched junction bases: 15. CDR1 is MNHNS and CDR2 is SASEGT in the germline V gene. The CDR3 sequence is CASRQGPQGRAGYTF. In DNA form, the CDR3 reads TGTGCCAGCAGACAGGGGCCACAGGGGAGGGCCGGCTACACCTTC.

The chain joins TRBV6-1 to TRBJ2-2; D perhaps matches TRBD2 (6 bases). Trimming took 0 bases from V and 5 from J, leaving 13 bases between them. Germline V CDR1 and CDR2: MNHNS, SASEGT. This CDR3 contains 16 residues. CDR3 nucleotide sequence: TGTGCCAGCAGTGAAGCGGGCGGGACCAGAACCGGGGAGCTGTTTTTT. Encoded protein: CASSEAGGTRTGELFF.

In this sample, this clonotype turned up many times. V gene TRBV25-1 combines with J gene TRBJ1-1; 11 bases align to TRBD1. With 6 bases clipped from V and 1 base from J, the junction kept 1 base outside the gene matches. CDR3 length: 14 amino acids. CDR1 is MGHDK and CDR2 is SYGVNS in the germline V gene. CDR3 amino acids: CASRGQGANTEAFF. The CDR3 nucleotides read TGTGCCAGCAGAGGACAGGGGGCGAACACTGAAGCTTTCTTT.

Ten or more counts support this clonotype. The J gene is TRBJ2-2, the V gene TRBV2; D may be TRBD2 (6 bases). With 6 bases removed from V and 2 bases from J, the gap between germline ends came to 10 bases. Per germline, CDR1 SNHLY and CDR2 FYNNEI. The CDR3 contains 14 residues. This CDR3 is CASSGTPNTGELFF. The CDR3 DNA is TGTGCCAGCAGCGGGACTCCCAACACCGGGGAGCTGTTTTTT.